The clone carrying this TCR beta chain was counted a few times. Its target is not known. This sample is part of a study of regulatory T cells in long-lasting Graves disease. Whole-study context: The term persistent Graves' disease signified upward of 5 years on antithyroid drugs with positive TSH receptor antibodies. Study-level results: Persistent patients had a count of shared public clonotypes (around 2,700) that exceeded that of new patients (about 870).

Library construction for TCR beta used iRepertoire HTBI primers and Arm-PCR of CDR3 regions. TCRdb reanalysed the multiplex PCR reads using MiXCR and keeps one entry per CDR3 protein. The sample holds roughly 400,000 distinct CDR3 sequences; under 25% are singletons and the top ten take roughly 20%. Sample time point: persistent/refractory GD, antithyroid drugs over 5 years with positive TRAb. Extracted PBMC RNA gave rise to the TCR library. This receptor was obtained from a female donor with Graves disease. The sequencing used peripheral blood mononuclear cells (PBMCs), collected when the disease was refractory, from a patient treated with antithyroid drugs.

The CDR3 here is CASSPPTTNYGYTF. CDR3 sequence (DNA): TGTGCCAGCTCACCACCGACGACCAACTATGGCTACACCTTC. The chain carries TRBV18 and TRBJ1-2; D gene uncertain. Trimming left V 0 bases short and J 2 bases short, with 7 bases between. The CDR3 has 14 residues. Germline CDR1 is KGHSH and CDR2 is LQKENI.